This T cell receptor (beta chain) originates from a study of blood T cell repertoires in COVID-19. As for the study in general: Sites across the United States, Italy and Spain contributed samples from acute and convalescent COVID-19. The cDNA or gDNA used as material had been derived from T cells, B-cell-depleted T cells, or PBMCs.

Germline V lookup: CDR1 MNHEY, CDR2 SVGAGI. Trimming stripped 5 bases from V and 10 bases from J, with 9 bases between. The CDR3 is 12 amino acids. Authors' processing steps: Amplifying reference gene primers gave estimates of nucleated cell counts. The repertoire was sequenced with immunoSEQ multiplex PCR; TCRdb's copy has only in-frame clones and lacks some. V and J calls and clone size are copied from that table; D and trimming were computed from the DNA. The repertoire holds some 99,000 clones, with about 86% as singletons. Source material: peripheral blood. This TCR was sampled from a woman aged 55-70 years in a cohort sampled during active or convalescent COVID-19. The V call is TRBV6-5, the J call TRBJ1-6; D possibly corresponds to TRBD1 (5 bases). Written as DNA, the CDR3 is TGTGCCAGCAGTCCCCCAGGGTCACCCCTCCACTTT. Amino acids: CASSPPGSPLHF.